The table lists the clone carrying this T cell receptor (beta chain) with a few counts. Its antigen is currently unknown. The sample originates from a study of CD4 T cells in relation to SARS-CoV-2 and coronaviruses. Study results and caveats: Compared with monoreactive clones, crossreactive clones showed significantly weaker SARS-CoV-2 expansion.

V lost 8 bases and J lost 7, with 15 bases in between. The CDR3 consists of 13 residues. CDR1 is MDHEN and CDR2 is SYDVKM in the germline V gene. Generated by immunoSEQ multiplex PCR, the TCRdb table keeps only in-frame clones and is missing some. This table has 11,000 or so clones, approximately 80% appearing once. CD4+ T cells from unexposed donors were obtained before the COVID-19 pandemic (2011-2018). CD4+ T cells were isolated from the cells after more than 8 days of culture. Sequencing used CD4+ T cells from PBMCs, cultured in vitro. The V and J genes are TRBV28 and TRBJ1-5; D unresolved. The TCR comes from a human donor in good health. The CDR3 sequence: CASLGRVHQPQHF. CDR3 nucleotides: TGTGCCAGCCTCGGGAGGGTGCACCAGCCCCAGCATTTT.